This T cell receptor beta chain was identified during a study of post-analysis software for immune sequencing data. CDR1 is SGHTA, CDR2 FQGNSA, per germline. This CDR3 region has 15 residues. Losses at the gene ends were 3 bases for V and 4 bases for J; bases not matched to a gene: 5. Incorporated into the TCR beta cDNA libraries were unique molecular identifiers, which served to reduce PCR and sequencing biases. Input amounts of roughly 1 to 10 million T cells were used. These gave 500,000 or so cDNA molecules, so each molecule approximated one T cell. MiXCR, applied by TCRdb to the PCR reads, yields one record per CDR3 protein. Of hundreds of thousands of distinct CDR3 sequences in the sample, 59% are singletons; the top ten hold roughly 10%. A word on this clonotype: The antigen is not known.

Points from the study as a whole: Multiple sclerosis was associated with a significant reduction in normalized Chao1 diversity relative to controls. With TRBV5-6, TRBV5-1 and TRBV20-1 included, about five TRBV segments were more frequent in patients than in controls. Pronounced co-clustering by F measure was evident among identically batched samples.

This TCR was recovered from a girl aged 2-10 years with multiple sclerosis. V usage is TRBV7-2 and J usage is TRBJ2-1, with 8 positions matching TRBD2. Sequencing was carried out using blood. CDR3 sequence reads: CASSFIGGAYNEQFF. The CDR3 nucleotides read TGTGCCAGCAGCTTCATCGGGGGGGCTTACAATGAGCAGTTCTTC. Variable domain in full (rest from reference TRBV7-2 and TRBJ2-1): GAGVSQSPSNKVTEKGKDVELRCDPISGHTALYWYRQSLGQGLEFLIYFQGNSAPDKSGLPSDRFSAERTGGSVSTLTIQRTQQEDSAVYLCASSFIGGAYNEQFFGPGTRLTVL.